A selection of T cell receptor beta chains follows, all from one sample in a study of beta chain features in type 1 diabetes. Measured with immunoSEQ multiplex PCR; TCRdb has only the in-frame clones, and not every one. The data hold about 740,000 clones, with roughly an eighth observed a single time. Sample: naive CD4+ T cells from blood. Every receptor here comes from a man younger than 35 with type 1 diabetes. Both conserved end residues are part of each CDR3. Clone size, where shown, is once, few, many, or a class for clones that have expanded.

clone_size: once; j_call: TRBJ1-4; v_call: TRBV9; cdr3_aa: CASSVSGTATNEKLFF
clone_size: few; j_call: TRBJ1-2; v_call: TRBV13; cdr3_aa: CASSSTGQGYHGYTF
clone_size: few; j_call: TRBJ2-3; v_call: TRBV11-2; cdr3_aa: CASSFNRVPDTQYF
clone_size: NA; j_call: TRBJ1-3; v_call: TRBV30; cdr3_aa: CAWRGVSGNTIYF
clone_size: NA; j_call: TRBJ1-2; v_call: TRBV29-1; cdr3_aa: CSVVLDDSFYGYTF
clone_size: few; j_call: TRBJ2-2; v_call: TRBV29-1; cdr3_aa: CSVGGTGELFF
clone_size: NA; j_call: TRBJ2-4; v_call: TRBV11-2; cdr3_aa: CASSLDAGPNIQYF
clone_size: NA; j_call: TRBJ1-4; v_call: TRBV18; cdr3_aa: CASSPGTGDFNEKLFF
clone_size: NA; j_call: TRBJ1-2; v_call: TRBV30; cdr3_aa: CAWSVGGYGYTF
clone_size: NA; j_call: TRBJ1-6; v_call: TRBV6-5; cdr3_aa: CASSYDRQEVSPLHF
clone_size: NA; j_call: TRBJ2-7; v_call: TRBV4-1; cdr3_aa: CASSEFGLSYEQYF
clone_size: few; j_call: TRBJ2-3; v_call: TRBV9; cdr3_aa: CASSVGVSGLTDTQYF
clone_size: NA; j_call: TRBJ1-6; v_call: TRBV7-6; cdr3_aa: CASSLMGRESPLHF
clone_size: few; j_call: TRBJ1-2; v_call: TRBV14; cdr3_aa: CASSHPRGYGYTF
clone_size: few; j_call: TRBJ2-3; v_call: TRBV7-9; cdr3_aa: CASSFGGADTQYF
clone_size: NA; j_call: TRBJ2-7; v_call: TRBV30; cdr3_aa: CAPRRADLSYEQYF
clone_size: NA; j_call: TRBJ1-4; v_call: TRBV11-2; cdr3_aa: CASSLGVSEKLFF
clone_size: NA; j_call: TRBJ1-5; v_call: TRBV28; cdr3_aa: CASSLREGQTNQPQHF
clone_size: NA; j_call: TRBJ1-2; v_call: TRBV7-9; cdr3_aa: CASSNRDTYGYTF
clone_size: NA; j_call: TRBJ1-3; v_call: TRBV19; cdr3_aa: CASSAWSGNTIYF
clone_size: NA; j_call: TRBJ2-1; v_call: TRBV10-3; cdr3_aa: CAISAPPAGGVNEQFF
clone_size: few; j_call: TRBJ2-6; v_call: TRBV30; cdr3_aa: CAWRNSGANVLTF
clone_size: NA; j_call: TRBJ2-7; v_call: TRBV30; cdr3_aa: CAWTGPRREQYF
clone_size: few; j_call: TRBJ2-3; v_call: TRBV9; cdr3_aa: CASSVGDTPENTQYF
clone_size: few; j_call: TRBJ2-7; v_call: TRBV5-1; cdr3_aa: CASSRDRSSYEQYF
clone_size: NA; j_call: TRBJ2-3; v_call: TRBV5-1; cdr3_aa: CASSLGPPGQTDTQYF
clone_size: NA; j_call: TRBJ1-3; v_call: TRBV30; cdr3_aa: CAWRPERLSSGNTIYF
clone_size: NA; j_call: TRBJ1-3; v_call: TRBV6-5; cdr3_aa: CASSFGRNIRNTIYF
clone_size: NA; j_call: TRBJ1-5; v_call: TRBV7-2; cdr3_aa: CASSLQIYNQPQHF
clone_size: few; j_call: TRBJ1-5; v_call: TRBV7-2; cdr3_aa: CASSLVAGQGTQPQHF
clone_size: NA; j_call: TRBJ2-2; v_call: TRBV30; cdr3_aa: CAWRQGQVTGELFF
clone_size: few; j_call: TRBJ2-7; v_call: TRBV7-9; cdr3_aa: CASSLGQGDYEQYF
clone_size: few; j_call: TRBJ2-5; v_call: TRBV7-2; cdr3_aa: CASIRQGHAQETQYF
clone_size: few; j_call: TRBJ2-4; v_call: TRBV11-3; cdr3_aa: CASSDWSDDIQYF
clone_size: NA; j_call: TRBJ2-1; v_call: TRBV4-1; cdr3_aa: CASSDLFRETNEQFF
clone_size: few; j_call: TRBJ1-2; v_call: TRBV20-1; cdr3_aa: CSARDAVGYTF
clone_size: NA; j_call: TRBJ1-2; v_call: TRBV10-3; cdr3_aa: CAISDRVGGDYGYTF
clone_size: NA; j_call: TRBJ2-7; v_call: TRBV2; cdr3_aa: CASNFIGGNEQYF
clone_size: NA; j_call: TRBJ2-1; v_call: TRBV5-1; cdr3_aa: CASSLARGNEQFF
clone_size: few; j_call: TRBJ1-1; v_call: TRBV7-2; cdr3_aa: CASSPRDAF